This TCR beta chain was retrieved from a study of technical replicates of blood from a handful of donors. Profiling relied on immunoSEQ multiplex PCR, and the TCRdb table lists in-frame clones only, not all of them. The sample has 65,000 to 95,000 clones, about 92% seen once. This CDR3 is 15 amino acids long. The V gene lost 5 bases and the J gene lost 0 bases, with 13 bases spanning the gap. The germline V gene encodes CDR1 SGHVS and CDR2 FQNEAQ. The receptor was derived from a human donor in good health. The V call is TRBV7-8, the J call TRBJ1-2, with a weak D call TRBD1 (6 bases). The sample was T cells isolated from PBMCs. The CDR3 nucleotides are TGTGCCAGCAGCGGACACAGGGATGCTAACTATGGCTACACCTTC. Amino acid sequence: CASSGHRDANYGYTF.